The 18 T cell receptor beta chains reported below all come from one sample, sequenced in a study of cytomegalovirus exposure and HLA in healthy donors. Vbeta (60) and Jbeta (13) primers were used in the PCR. Generated by immunoSEQ multiplex PCR, the TCRdb table keeps only in-frame clones and is missing some. The table has roughly 130,000 clones, around 79% seen once. Sequencing used PBMCs. The source of these receptors is a woman aged 50 to 60 in good health and CMV-seropositive.

This clone was counted once. The chain couples TRBV5-6 to TRBJ1-6; TRBD1 agrees at 10 bases. The CDR3 is 15 amino acids. J gave up 8 bases and V 5 bases, and 7 bases lay outside the gene matches. Germline CDR1 is SGHDT and CDR2 is YYEEEE. The CDR3 is CASSPIGQGDSPLHF. CDR3 bases: TGTGCCAGCAGTCCCATAGGACAGGGGGATTCACCCCTCCACTTT.

V gene TRBV27 combines with J gene TRBJ2-1, with D possibly being TRBD1 (5 bases). Germline-derived CDR1 and CDR2 are MNHEY and SMNVEV (reference sequence). Trimming cost V 0 bases and J 2 bases, with 8 bases left between them. The length of the CDR3 is 15 residues. The CDR3 DNA reads TGTGCCAGCAGTTTATCAGGGGAAACCTACAATGAGCAGTTCTTC. This sequence encodes CASSLSGETYNEQFF.

This clone appeared a single time. This rearrangement joins TRBV6-5 to TRBJ2-3; D possibly corresponds to TRBD2 (6 bases). The CDR3 loop spans 16 amino acids. In germline, CDR1 is MNHEY, CDR2 SVGAGI. V lost 2 bases and J 3 bases, leaving 15 bases between the germline ends. CDR3 DNA: TGTGCCAGCAGTTACAATCCCGGGAGAAATACAGATACGCAGTATTTT. Protein product: CASSYNPGRNTDTQYF.

The chain has TRBV5-8 and TRBJ1-2; D is unresolved. Trimming took off 0 bases at V and 4 bases at J, with 25 bases between the two ends. CDR3 length: 19 residues. Germline lookup yields CDR1 SGHTS and CDR2 YDEGEE. Written as DNA, the CDR3 is TGTGCCAGCAGCTTGGGACCGATCCCAGACGAGGCGCCCTTCTATGGCTACACCTTC. This sequence encodes CASSLGPIPDEAPFYGYTF. Using reference TRBV5-8 and TRBJ1-2 for the parts outside the CDR3, the full variable domain is EAGVTQSPTHLIKTRGQQATLRCSPISGHTSVYWYQQALGLGLQFLLWYDEGEERNRGNFPPRFSGRQFPNYSSELNVNALELEDSALYLCASSLGPIPDEAPFYGYTFGSGTRLTVV.

The chain is built from TRBV28 and TRBJ2-7, with a possible D match to TRBD2 (7 bases). Germline CDR1 MDHEN, CDR2 SYDVKM. V shed 10 bases and J shed 6 bases, with 16 bases lying between them. The CDR3 is 12 residues long. The CDR3 sequence: CATSWGGREQYF. The DNA for the CDR3 is TGTGCCACCTCGTGGGGGGGGCGCGAGCAGTACTTC.

The chain links TRBV15 to TRBJ1-5; 9 nucleotides match TRBD1. With 5 bases clipped from V and 2 bases from J, the junction kept 13 bases outside the gene matches. CDR1 and CDR2 from the germline V gene are LNHNV and YYDKDF (reference sequence). CDR3 length: 18 residues. The CDR3 DNA follows: TGTGCCACCAGCCGCAGATATACAGGGGGCGCCGGCAATCAGCCCCAGCATTTT. This translates into CATSRRYTGGAGNQPQHF.

The chain carries TRBV6-1 and TRBJ2-1, with 11 positions matching TRBD1. Germline V gene sequence: CDR1 MNHNS, CDR2 SASEGT. The CDR3 covers 15 residues. Trimming at V came to 2 bases and at J to 8 bases, leaving 5 bases not matched to a gene. Written as DNA, the CDR3 is TGTGCCAGCAGTGAACGGACAGGGGGCCCGCATGAGCAGTTCTTC. Its protein product is CASSERTGGPHEQFF.

The rearrangement links TRBV6-4 to TRBJ1-4, with 9 positions matching TRBD1. Germline loops: CDR1 MRHNA, CDR2 SNTAGT. The CDR3 loop spans 14 amino acids. Trimming at V came to 8 bases and at J to 5 bases, leaving 6 bases not matched to a gene. The CDR3 here is CASPTGTGNEKLFF. CDR3 coding DNA: TGTGCCAGCCCGACGGGGACAGGGAATGAAAAACTGTTTTTT.

CDR3 residues: CASSSELLAGTGELFF. The CDR3 DNA reads as TGTGCCAGCAGCTCGGAACTTCTTGCGGGCACCGGGGAGCTGTTTTTT. The rearrangement joins TRBV11-2 to TRBJ2-2, with a tentative D call TRBD2 (5 bases). Deletions cut 4 bases from V and 4 bases from J, with 16 bases between. CDR1 is SGHAT, CDR2 FQNNGV, per germline. The CDR3 runs 16 residues.

This sequence joins TRBV27 and TRBJ2-5; TRBD2 is a possible D gene (6 bases). This CDR3 has 16 residues. Deletions cut 0 bases from V and 2 bases from J, with 13 bases between. The germline V gene encodes CDR1 MNHEY and CDR2 SMNVEV (reference sequence). Here the CDR3 reads CASSLSPLRGQETQYF. The CDR3, as DNA: TGTGCCAGCAGTTTATCCCCTCTGCGGGGACAAGAGACCCAGTACTTC.

Only one count was recorded for this clone. This sequence joins TRBV9 and TRBJ2-1; 8 positions match TRBD2. V lost 4 bases to trimming and J lost 8 bases; unmatched junction nucleotides: 8. This CDR3 is 14 amino acids long. Germline V gene sequence: CDR1 SGDLS, CDR2 YYNGEE. The CDR3 reads CASSPGGRGDEQFF. CDR3 nucleotides: TGTGCCAGCAGCCCCGGAGGGCGGGGGGATGAGCAGTTCTTC.

This clone has just a few counts. The V and J genes are TRBV6-4 and TRBJ2-3, with 9 bases fitting TRBD2. V was pared by 5 bases and J by 0 bases, with 6 bases of the junction left unmatched. CDR1 MRHNA and CDR2 SNTAGT come from the germline V gene. This CDR3 is built from 16 residues. CDR3 sequence (DNA): TGTGCCAGCAGTCCCAGGGCGGGGGGGAGCACAGATACGCAGTATTTT. It specifies CASSPRAGGSTDTQYF.

This clone was detected only once. This chain joins TRBV4-3 and TRBJ1-2; 7 positions agree with TRBD1. The CDR3 covers 17 residues. In germline, CDR1 is LGHNA, CDR2 YSLEER. The J segment lost 0 bases and the V segment lost 4 bases, leaving 11 bases of the junction unmatched. The CDR3: CASSPEGGQPANYGYTF. In DNA form, the CDR3 reads TGCGCCAGCAGCCCTGAAGGGGGACAGCCTGCTAACTATGGCTACACCTTC.

The chain links TRBV19 to TRBJ2-1, with 8 bases fitting TRBD2. The V gene's germline CDR1 is LNHDA and CDR2 SQIVND (reference sequence). The V gene end was trimmed by 6 bases and the J gene end by 8 bases; junction bases not matched to a gene: 6. The CDR3 sequence is 13 residues long. The CDR3 loop is CASRSGGVHEQFF. Written as DNA, the CDR3 is TGTGCCAGTAGAAGCGGGGGAGTCCATGAGCAGTTCTTC.

This chain links TRBV7-9 with TRBJ2-5; D perhaps matches TRBD1 (6 bases). Matching the DNA end better, TRBJ2-7 makes the J call doubtful. From germline, CDR1 is SEHNR and CDR2 FQNEAQ (reference sequence). This CDR3 has 14 residues. CDR3 loop: CASTTGRTAYEQYF. CDR3 coding DNA: TGTGCCAGCACAACAGGGCGTACCGCCTACGAGCAGTACTTC.

The chain has TRBV30 and TRBJ1-2; no definite D call. The CDR3 covers 13 residues. The ends were cut back, 2 bases at V and 4 bases at J, with 11 bases in the middle. Germline V gene sequence: CDR1 GTSNPN, CDR2 SVGIG (reference sequence). CDR3 loop: CAWSSVGSYGYTF. As DNA, the CDR3 is TGTGCCTGGAGTTCGGTGGGGAGCTATGGCTACACCTTC.

The table lists this clone with a few counts. The J gene is TRBJ2-3, the V gene TRBV7-2; 8 bases are shared with TRBD2. Germline trimming cut 5 bases from V and 7 bases from J; bases unmatched to any gene: 14. In germline, CDR1 is SGHTA, CDR2 FQGNSA. The CDR3 is 16 amino acids. Here the CDR3 DNA reads TGTGCCAGCAGCCATAGGAGCGGGGGCCTCGGGAATACGCAGTATTTT. Translating gives CASSHRSGGLGNTQYF.

The V and J genes are TRBV18 and TRBJ1-2, with 7 positions matching TRBD1. Looked up from germline, CDR1 is KGHSH and CDR2 is LQKENI. V shed 3 bases and J 8 bases; nucleotides not matched to a gene: 9. CDR3 size: 14 residues. The CDR3 DNA is TGTGCCAGCTCACCTTTGACAGGGCTAAGAGGCTACACCTTC. Residues: CASSPLTGLRGYTF.